What follows is one T cell receptor beta chain and its context. Antigen: not known. CDR3 length: 19 residues. With V trimmed by 4 bases and J by 0 bases, 15 bases remained unmatched. Per germline, CDR1 SEHNR and CDR2 FQNEAQ (reference sequence). These data originate in a study of T cell therapy after organ transplantation. Study at large: Up to 6 doses were given at 2-week intervals. Whole-study findings and limits: Both transferred clonotypes and endogenous ones absent from products apparently reconstituted. Post-therapy CD8 clonality change correlated inversely with pretherapy clonality.

TCRdb's copy holds only in-frame clones and misses some; the assay was immunoSEQ multiplex PCR. The sample lists approximately 2,500 clones; 70% to 80% were seen once. Drug-resistant or recurrent cytomegalovirus affected these solid-organ transplant recipient patients. The sequence derives from a human patient who had received a solid organ transplant and had CMV disease. The V call is TRBV7-9, the J call TRBJ2-7, with 10 nucleotides matching TRBD2. Source: CD8+ T cells from blood, taken before autologous CMV-specific T cell therapy. CDR3 protein: CASSSMFASSGGSSYEQYF. In DNA, the CDR3 is TGTGCCAGCAGCTCGATGTTTGCCTCTAGCGGGGGAAGCTCCTACGAGCAGTACTTC.